The 27 T cell receptor beta chains listed next were all sequenced from one sample in a study of cytomegalovirus exposure and HLA in healthy donors. It was with 60 Vbeta and 13 Jbeta primers that the PCR ran. The table came from immunoSEQ multiplex PCR; TCRdb's copy has only in-frame clones and leaves some out. The table shows 200,000 to 250,000 clones, with over 60% occurring only once. The sample consisted of PBMCs. These receptors were collected from a man between 18 and 35 years old in good health and CMV-seronegative.

This clone is a singleton in its sample. The chain uses TRBV28 and TRBJ2-7, with TRBD2 matching 7 bases. Germline CDR1 reads MDHEN; CDR2 reads SYDVKM. This CDR3 region has 15 residues. Trimming removed 8 bases from V and 3 bases from J; junction bases left unmatched: 13. CDR3 nucleotides: TGTGCCAGCCGGGGAGGCGGGAGTACGGTCTACGAGCAGTACTTC. It codes for CASRGGGSTVYEQYF.

This clone was found a few times. V and J are TRBV4-1 and TRBJ1-3; D is uncertain. The CDR3 has 16 amino acids. The V and J ends lost 5 bases and 3 bases respectively, with 17 bases between them. Germline V gene data show CDR1 as MGHRA and CDR2 as YSYEKL. DNA of the CDR3: TGCGCCAGCAGCTCACTCGACTCGCGCTTTGGAAACACCATATATTTT. Amino acid sequence: CASSSLDSRFGNTIYF.

In its sample, this clone was seen once. The chain uses TRBV28 and TRBJ1-2, with 11 bases identical to TRBD1. CDR3 length equals 13 residues. The germline V gene has CDR1 MDHEN and CDR2 SYDVKM. The V gene end was trimmed by 6 bases and the J gene end by 8 bases; junction bases not matched to a gene: 5. The CDR3 region is CASRRGQGEGYTF. In DNA form, the CDR3 reads TGTGCCAGCAGGAGGGGACAGGGGGAGGGCTACACCTTC.

V usage is TRBV2 and J usage is TRBJ2-7; 12 bases are shared with TRBD2. This CDR3 has 14 amino acids. Germline CDR1 SNHLY, CDR2 FYNNEI. The V and J ends lost 6 bases and 2 bases, in that order; junction bases with no gene match: 2. DNA of the CDR3: TGTGCCAGCAGCAGGACTAGCGGGACCTACGAGCAGTACTTC. It encodes CASSRTSGTYEQYF.

This clone was seen more than once but under ten times. The V and J genes are TRBV30 and TRBJ1-2, with TRBD1 identical over 12 bases. There are 14 residues in the CDR3. Germline CDR1 reads GTSNPN; CDR2 reads SVGIG (reference sequence). The V gene end was trimmed by 4 bases and the J gene end by 4 bases; junction bases not matched to a gene: 4. The CDR3 DNA follows: TGTGCCTGGAAGGGGACAGGGGGCAGCTATGGCTACACCTTC. Its translation: CAWKGTGGSYGYTF.

This sequence joins TRBV7-8 and TRBJ1-1; no firm D call. The germline gives CDR1 SGHVS, CDR2 FQNEAQ. Trimming removed 5 bases from V and 1 base from J, with 11 bases in between. The CDR3 runs to 14 residues. CDR3 DNA: TGTGCCAGCAGCGCCAGACGGGGGAACACTGAAGCTTTCTTT. As protein: CASSARRGNTEAFF.

The chain has TRBV2 and TRBJ1-2; possibly TRBD1 for D (5 bases). Trimming removed 1 base at V and 5 bases at J, with 14 bases between. The CDR3 is 15 amino acids. Germline CDR1 reads SNHLY; CDR2 reads FYNNEI. CDR3 residues: CASSEVLGGGYGYTF. Here the CDR3 DNA reads TGTGCCAGCAGTGAAGTTTTGGGGGGAGGGTATGGCTACACCTTC.

The chain links TRBV19 to TRBJ1-4, with D perhaps matching TRBD1 (5 bases). Per germline, CDR1 LNHDA and CDR2 SQIVND (reference sequence). Trimming pared 4 bases from V and 6 bases from J, leaving 6 bases between. This CDR3 is 12 amino acids long. This CDR3 reads CASSTRDEKLFF. DNA for the CDR3: TGTGCCAGTAGTACCAGGGATGAAAAACTGTTTTTT. The variable domain in full, completed from reference TRBV19 and TRBJ1-4, reads DGGITQSPKYLFRKEGQNVTLSCEQNLNHDAMYWYRQDPGQGLRLIYYSQIVNDFQKGDIAEGYSVSREKKESFPLTVTSAQKNPTAFYLCASSTRDEKLFFGSGTQLSVL.

The V call is TRBV9, the J call TRBJ2-1; 9 nucleotides align to TRBD2. The trim removed 2 bases at V and 6 bases at J, leaving 3 bases unmatched. The V gene's germline CDR1 is SGDLS and CDR2 YYNGEE. This CDR3 has 14 residues. DNA of the CDR3: TGTGCCAGCAGCGTGACTAGCGGCTCCAATGAGCAGTTCTTC. Amino acids: CASSVTSGSNEQFF.

The chain links TRBV7-3 to TRBJ2-5, with D perhaps TRBD1 (6 bases). From germline, CDR1 is SGHTA and CDR2 FQGTGA. Trimming took 5 bases from V and 5 from J, leaving 12 bases between them. This CDR3 has 13 residues. DNA for the CDR3: TGTGCCAGCAGCGCCAGGGGCGGGGAGACCCAGTACTTC. Its translation: CASSARGGETQYF. Filled out from reference TRBV7-3 and TRBJ2-5, the complete variable domain reads GAGVSQTPSNKVTEKGKYVELRCDPISGHTALYWYRQSLGQGPEFLIYFQGTGAADDSGLPNDRFFAVRPEGSVSTLKIQRTERGDSAVYLCASSARGGETQYFGPGTRLLVL.

This clone has more than one count but fewer than ten. The CDR3 coding sequence is TGTGCCAGCAGCATTTACCGGGACAGGGCTCACTATGGCTACACCTTC. It encodes CASSIYRDRAHYGYTF. The genes are TRBV5-6 and TRBJ1-2; 9 positions agree with TRBD1. This CDR3 comprises 16 residues. Germline V gene lookup returns CDR1 SGHDT and CDR2 YYEEEE. Germline trimming cut 4 bases from V and 3 bases from J; bases unmatched to any gene: 10.

V usage is TRBV7-9 and J usage is TRBJ1-1; maybe TRBD1 (6 bases). V was clipped by 5 bases and J by 4 bases, with 20 bases between them. This CDR3 region has 16 residues. Germline CDR1 SEHNR, CDR2 FQNEAQ (reference sequence). The CDR3 loop is CASSHANRAAGTEAFF. DNA for the CDR3: TGTGCCAGCAGCCATGCAAACAGGGCTGCAGGCACTGAAGCTTTCTTT. The entire variable domain, with the rest obtained from reference TRBV7-9 and TRBJ1-1, is as follows: DTGVSQNPRHKITKRGQNVTFRCDPISEHNRLYWYRQTLGQGPEFLTYFQNEAQLEKSRLLSDRFSAERPKGSFSTLEIQRTEQGDSAMYLCASSHANRAAGTEAFFGQGTRLTVV.

The rearrangement uses TRBV6-4 and TRBJ2-3, with a possible D match to TRBD1 (6 bases). Germline V gene lookup returns CDR1 MRHNA and CDR2 SNTAGT. V dropped 6 bases and J dropped 1 base, with 14 bases sitting between them. CDR3 length: 15 residues. CDR3 in amino acids: CASSPQGLGTDTQYF. CDR3 bases: TGTGCCAGCAGCCCACAGGGTTTGGGCACAGATACGCAGTATTTT.

This chain joins TRBV7-2 and TRBJ2-5; 11 positions match TRBD1. The assigned J gene may be wrong: the sequence end matches TRBJ2-7 better. This CDR3 comprises 19 residues. Germline V gene lookup returns CDR1 SGHTA and CDR2 FQGNSA. In DNA form, the CDR3 reads TGTGCCAGCAGCCGGGGGACAGGGGGATTAAACCCCGAGCTCGACGAGCAGTACTTC. Protein product: CASSRGTGGLNPELDEQYF.

The genes are TRBV10-3 and TRBJ2-2; D not certain. V lost 2 bases to trimming and J lost 1 base, with 5 bases between them. CDR3 length: 14 residues. The V gene's germline CDR1 is ENHRY and CDR2 SYGVKD. CDR3 nucleotides: TGTGCCATCAGTGAGAGAGAGAACACCGGGGAGCTGTTTTTT. As protein: CAISERENTGELFF.

On this clone: The CDR3 carries no conserved terminal phenylalanine or tryptophan, so it likely arises from a read error. V gene TRBV19 combines with J gene TRBJ2-7; TRBD2 aligns across 11 bases. Germline assignment: CDR1 LNHDA and CDR2 SQIVND (reference sequence). This CDR3 contains 15 residues. The V gene end was trimmed by 3 bases and the J gene end by 8 bases; junction bases not matched to a gene: 9. CDR3 protein: CASSIGRGTSGQQYL. The CDR3 bases are TGTGCCAGTAGTATTGGGAGAGGGACTAGCGGACAGCAGTACCTC.

The chain employs TRBV5-1 and TRBJ2-7, with a possible D match to TRBD1 (6 bases). V lost 0 bases, J lost 3 bases, and 16 bases lay in between. This CDR3 spans 16 amino acids. CDR1 and CDR2 from the germline V gene are SGHRS and YFSETQ. The CDR3 spells CASSLVILDSYYEQYF. CDR3 sequence (DNA): TGCGCCAGCAGCTTGGTTATATTGGACAGTTACTACGAGCAGTACTTC.

The V and J genes are TRBV5-1 and TRBJ1-2; 9 bases align to TRBD1. V was pared by 2 bases and J by 6 bases, with 14 bases of the junction left unmatched. The CDR3 is 17 amino acids. The germline V gene has CDR1 SGHRS and CDR2 YFSETQ. The CDR3 region is CASSFKTGGNRANGYTF. The CDR3 bases are TGCGCCAGCAGCTTCAAGACAGGGGGGAATCGGGCCAATGGCTACACCTTC.

The chain employs TRBV2 and TRBJ2-7, with 11 positions matching TRBD2. Germline CDR1 is SNHLY and CDR2 is FYNNEI. The CDR3 totals 14 residues. The trim removed 8 bases at V and 4 bases at J, leaving 7 bases unmatched. CDR3 coding DNA: TGTGCCAGCGACCAGGGACTAGCGGTATACGAGCAGTACTTC. Amino acids: CASDQGLAVYEQYF.

The gene calls are TRBV19 and TRBJ2-1, with 9 bases fitting TRBD1. Germline-derived CDR1 and CDR2 are LNHDA and SQIVND (reference sequence). V shed 7 bases and J 6 bases; nucleotides not matched to a gene: 10. There are 15 residues in the CDR3. The CDR3 DNA reads TGTGCCAGTACCTCCTCGGGACAGGGAGGCAATGAGCAGTTCTTC. Its translation is CASTSSGQGGNEQFF.

This chain connects TRBV19 to TRBJ2-1; 12 nucleotides match TRBD2. CDR1 is LNHDA and CDR2 is SQIVND in the germline V gene (reference sequence). J was trimmed by 5 bases and V by 2 bases; bases with no gene match: 4. The CDR3 has 16 residues. In DNA form, the CDR3 reads TGTGCCAGTAGTATACGACTAGCGGGAGTACACAATGAGCAGTTCTTC. It yields the protein CASSIRLAGVHNEQFF. Full variable domain (remainder filled in from reference TRBV19 and TRBJ2-1): DGGITQSPKYLFRKEGQNVTLSCEQNLNHDAMYWYRQDPGQGLRLIYYSQIVNDFQKGDIAEGYSVSREKKESFPLTVTSAQKNPTAFYLCASSIRLAGVHNEQFFGPGTRLTVL.

The chain recombines TRBV6-4 with TRBJ2-1; maybe TRBD1 (6 bases). Trimming took 4 bases from V and 2 from J, leaving 9 bases between them. CDR3 size: 14 residues. The germline V gene has CDR1 MRHNA and CDR2 SNTAGT. CDR3 nucleotides: TGTGCCAGCAGTGGGACAGTACCCTACAATGAGCAGTTCTTC. As protein: CASSGTVPYNEQFF.

The rearrangement joins TRBV28 to TRBJ2-3, with 9 nucleotides matching TRBD2. The germline V gene encodes CDR1 MDHEN and CDR2 SYDVKM. Germline trimming cut 5 bases from V and 11 bases from J; bases unmatched to any gene: 11. The CDR3 has 14 amino acids. The CDR3 nucleotides are TGTGCCAGCAGTCCCGAGGTAGCGGGAGTTCAGCAGTATTTT. This translates into CASSPEVAGVQQYF. The full variable domain, completed using reference TRBV28 and TRBJ2-3, is DVKVTQSSRYLVKRTGEKVFLECVQDMDHENMFWYRQDPGLGLRLIYFSYDVKMKEKGDIPEGYSVSREKKERFSLILESASTNQTSMYLCASSPEVAGVQQYFGPGTRLTVL.

This clone was seen only once. CDR3 residues: CASSPYRGFSTDTQYF. The CDR3 DNA reads TGCGCCAGCAGCCCCTACAGGGGGTTTAGCACAGATACGCAGTATTTT. The chain joins TRBV5-1 to TRBJ2-3; 8 positions agree with TRBD1. The J segment lost 0 bases and the V segment lost 4 bases, leaving 7 bases of the junction unmatched. Germline CDR1 is SGHRS and CDR2 is YFSETQ. The CDR3 covers 16 residues.

The V and J genes are TRBV30 and TRBJ2-7; maybe TRBD1 (6 bases). Trimming stripped 2 bases from V and 3 bases from J, with 8 bases between. The CDR3 has 12 amino acids. Germline CDR1 GTSNPN, CDR2 SVGIG (reference sequence). The CDR3 nucleotides read TGTGCCTGGAGTCCACAGGGCTACGAGCAGTACTTC. The encoded protein is CAWSPQGYEQYF.

The chain employs TRBV19 and TRBJ2-2, with D possibly TRBD2 on 6 matching bases. Germline-derived CDR1 and CDR2 are LNHDA and SQIVND (reference sequence). The length of the CDR3 is 14 residues. V lost 4 bases and J 9 bases, leaving 15 bases between the germline ends. In nucleotides, the CDR3 is TGTGCCAGTAGTACCGGGAGACTCGCCCGGGAGCTGTTTTTT. It encodes CASSTGRLARELFF.

The chain recombines TRBV7-3 with TRBJ2-3, with D possibly being TRBD1 (6 bases). Per the germline V gene, CDR1 is SGHTA and CDR2 is FQGTGA. V lost 4 bases and J lost 0, with 8 bases in between. CDR3 size: 14 residues. The CDR3 sequence is CASSSGQSTDTQYF. Here the CDR3 DNA reads TGTGCCAGCAGCTCAGGACAGAGCACAGATACGCAGTATTTT.